The entry below gives a single T cell receptor beta chain sequence along with its context. The target antigen is unknown. The sample comes from a study of cytomegalovirus exposure and HLA in healthy donors. Study observations and caveats: Presence/absence analyses supposed approximately even sequencing depth among donors. A later analysis reportedly identified an Asian-associated ancestry cluster as carrying fewer N-insertions than the approximately 670-donor mean.

Vbeta (60) and Jbeta (13) primers were used in the PCR. Generated by immunoSEQ multiplex PCR, the TCRdb table keeps only in-frame clones and is missing some. The sample holds about 200,000 clones; 70% to 80% are singletons and the top ten take about 2.1%. This CDR3 has 14 amino acids. CDR1 SGHDN and CDR2 FVKESK come from the germline V gene. V lost 0 bases and J 5 bases, leaving 8 bases between the germline ends. The sequenced material came from PBMCs. The sequence was collected from a man aged 25 to 45 in good health and CMV-seronegative. The chain carries TRBV14 and TRBJ2-1; possibly TRBD1 for D (6 bases). CDR3 nucleotide sequence: TGTGCCAGCAGCCAAGATCACAGGGACAATGAGCAGTTCTTC. Translating it yields CASSQDHRDNEQFF.